The 17 T cell receptor beta chains given below trace back to one sample, sequenced in a study of blood T cell repertoires in COVID-19. The method was immunoSEQ multiplex PCR; TCRdb's version includes in-frame clones alone and lacks a portion of them. The sample carries more than 300,000 clones, around 87% recorded once. The sequenced sample consisted of peripheral blood. The receptors derive from a woman aged 30 to 39 with COVID-19, enrolled during active disease.

This clone came up a few times. The genes are TRBV29-1 and TRBJ2-1; 7 positions match TRBD1. The germline V gene has CDR1 SQVTM and CDR2 ANQGSEA. Trimming at V came to 6 bases and at J to 0 bases, leaving 8 bases not matched to a gene. The CDR3 contains 15 residues. Here the CDR3 reads CSVGPRDSSYNEQFF. CDR3 nucleotide sequence: TGCAGCGTCGGACCGAGGGACAGCTCCTACAATGAGCAGTTCTTC.

This clone was detected only once. V usage is TRBV30 and J usage is TRBJ2-7, with 7 bases lining up with TRBD1. This CDR3 comprises 12 residues. CDR1 is GTSNPN, CDR2 SVGIG, per germline (reference sequence). The ends lost 3 bases at V and 4 bases at J; junction bases unmatched: 3. CDR3 protein: CAWRGGRYEQYF. The CDR3 coding sequence is TGTGCCTGGAGAGGGGGCAGGTACGAGCAGTACTTC.

V usage is TRBV7-9 and J usage is TRBJ2-7; tentatively, D is TRBD1 (6 bases). V was trimmed by 1 base and J by 2 bases, leaving 12 bases between them. Germline CDR1 and CDR2: SEHNR and FQNEAQ (reference sequence). This CDR3 is built from 15 residues. CDR3 in amino acids: CASSLGTGTPYEQYF. The CDR3 DNA reads as TGTGCCAGCAGCTTAGGCACCGGGACACCCTACGAGCAGTACTTC.

The V and J genes are TRBV7-8 and TRBJ2-3; D call uncertain. Germline values: CDR1 SGHVS, CDR2 FQNEAQ. V lost 3 bases, J lost 1 base, and 8 bases lay in between. CDR3 size: 14 residues. The DNA for the CDR3 is TGTGCCAGCAGCTTCTTCCAGGGCACAGATACGCAGTATTTT. Translating it yields CASSFFQGTDTQYF.

This chain joins TRBV19 and TRBJ2-1; 7 bases match TRBD2. Trimming at V came to 7 bases and at J to 7 bases, leaving 7 bases not matched to a gene. Per the germline V gene, CDR1 is LNHDA and CDR2 is SQIVND (reference sequence). CDR3 size: 13 residues. In DNA form, the CDR3 reads TGTGCCAGTATGGGGGGGTTAAGTAATGAGCAGTTCTTC. This encodes CASMGGLSNEQFF.

The chain couples TRBV15 to TRBJ2-1; TRBD2 matches 12 bases. J gave up 10 bases and V 1 base, and 8 bases lay outside the gene matches. The germline V gene has CDR1 LNHNV and CDR2 YYDKDF (reference sequence). The CDR3 has 16 amino acids. CDR3 loop: CATSRGTSGILREQFF. In nucleotides, the CDR3 is TGTGCCACCAGCAGAGGGACTAGCGGGATACTCAGGGAGCAGTTCTTC.

The CDR3: CASSQEGEGYNEQFF. CDR3 DNA: TGCGCCAGCAGCCAAGAGGGGGAGGGATACAATGAGCAGTTCTTC. V usage is TRBV4-3 and J usage is TRBJ2-1, with 7 bases that match TRBD2. V lost 0 bases and J lost 4; bases outside the gene matches: 3. Germline CDR1 reads LGHNA; CDR2 reads YSLEER. The CDR3 spans 15 residues.

The rearrangement links TRBV28 to TRBJ1-5; no reliable D call. CDR3 length: 15 residues. Trimming took off 5 bases at V and 1 base at J, with 12 bases between the two ends. The germline gives CDR1 MDHEN, CDR2 SYDVKM. Here the CDR3 DNA reads TGTGCCAGCAGTACCGACCCTAGAAGCAATCAGCCCCAGCATTTT. Translation: CASSTDPRSNQPQHF.

This chain connects TRBV29-1 to TRBJ2-7; D is perhaps TRBD2 (6 bases). The length of the CDR3 is 16 residues. The germline V gene encodes CDR1 SQVTM and CDR2 ANQGSEA. V was pared by 6 bases and J by 3 bases, with 24 bases between. CDR3 in DNA: TGCAGCGTGGGGGGTGCCGGGACGCCGAGCCTCTACGAGCAGTACTTC. Translated, it gives CSVGGAGTPSLYEQYF.

The V gene is TRBV27, the J gene TRBJ2-3, with 8 bases matching TRBD1. The CDR3 consists of 16 residues. The germline V gene encodes CDR1 MNHEY and CDR2 SMNVEV (reference sequence). V was clipped by 4 bases and J by 4 bases; unmatched bases: 10. CDR3 residues: CASSSRRTGFSDTQYF. CDR3 nucleotide sequence: TGTGCCAGCAGTTCTCGTAGGACAGGGTTTTCAGATACGCAGTATTTT.

This rearrangement joins TRBV6-5 to TRBJ1-2; D gene uncertain. Germline CDR1 is MNHEY and CDR2 is SVGAGI. V was pared by 0 bases and J by 1 base, with 9 bases between. The CDR3 spans 15 residues. Here the CDR3 DNA reads TGTGCCAGCAGTTACTCGGTGGGCAGTAACTATGGCTACACCTTC. Translating it yields CASSYSVGSNYGYTF.

The chain is built from TRBV5-6 and TRBJ1-2; 10 bases are a match to TRBD1. This CDR3 comprises 13 residues. The trim removed 6 bases at V and 7 bases at J, leaving 6 bases unmatched. Per germline, CDR1 SGHDT and CDR2 YYEEEE. Here the CDR3 reads CASTQTGGSGYTF. The CDR3 bases are TGTGCCAGCACCCAGACAGGGGGCAGTGGCTACACCTTC.

The chain uses TRBV30 and TRBJ2-1; D ambiguous. Between the trimmed V and J ends, which lost 2 bases and 4 bases, there was a span of 12 bases. Germline CDR1 is GTSNPN and CDR2 is SVGIG (reference sequence). This CDR3 is 14 amino acids long. The CDR3 DNA is TGTGCCTGGAGTCCCCGGAGTGCTTACAATGAGCAGTTCTTC. Its protein is CAWSPRSAYNEQFF.

The V call is TRBV24-1, the J call TRBJ2-3; 11 bases are shared with TRBD2. The CDR3 loop spans 17 amino acids. CDR1 is KGHDR and CDR2 is SFDVKD in the germline V gene. Losses at the gene ends were 6 bases for V and 3 bases for J; bases not matched to a gene: 10. The CDR3 region is CATSSGLRTSGTDTQYF. CDR3 sequence (DNA): TGTGCCACCAGTTCCGGGCTTCGGACTAGCGGGACAGATACGCAGTATTTT.

In nucleotides, the CDR3 is TGTGCCAGCAGCTCAGGGGGCACTAATGAAAAACTGTTTTTT. Protein sequence: CASSSGGTNEKLFF. V gene TRBV7-2 combines with J gene TRBJ1-4; 8 nucleotides match TRBD1. After removal of 4 bases from V and 2 bases from J, the junction contained 0 bases not matched to a gene. CDR1 is SGHTA and CDR2 is FQGNSA in the germline V gene. CDR3 length equals 14 residues.

This chain links TRBV19 with TRBJ1-2; D unclear. Deletions cut 5 bases from V and 0 bases from J, with 10 bases between. CDR3 length: 14 amino acids. Per the germline V gene, CDR1 is LNHDA and CDR2 is SQIVND (reference sequence). CDR3 loop: CASSPTITNYGYTF. The CDR3 nucleotides are TGTGCCAGTAGTCCTACGATTACTAACTATGGCTACACCTTC. Filled out from reference TRBV19 and TRBJ1-2, the complete variable domain reads DGGITQSPKYLFRKEGQNVTLSCEQNLNHDAMYWYRQDPGQGLRLIYYSQIVNDFQKGDIAEGYSVSREKKESFPLTVTSAQKNPTAFYLCASSPTITNYGYTFGSGTRLTVV.

The J gene is TRBJ2-3, the V gene TRBV30; perhaps TRBD2 as D (5 bases). Trimming removed 4 bases at V and 0 bases at J, with 8 bases between. The CDR3 loop spans 13 amino acids. Germline CDR1 is GTSNPN and CDR2 is SVGIG (reference sequence). CDR3 bases: TGTGCCTGGACTAGCCATAGCACAGATACGCAGTATTTT. Protein product: CAWTSHSTDTQYF.